A selection of T cell receptor beta chains follows, all from one sample in a study of beta chain features in type 1 diabetes. TCRdb keeps only in-frame clones here, not all; method: immunoSEQ multiplex PCR. In the table there are around 400,000 clones, 10% to 15% of which are singletons. The sample was naive CD4+ T cells from blood. These receptors all come from a man younger than 35 in good health. The CDR3 runs from the conserved cysteine through the conserved F or W. Each record gives: J gene, V gene, CDR3 protein.

j_call: TRBJ2-3; v_call: TRBV7-3; cdr3_aa: CASSSTGTSGTRTDTQYF
j_call: TRBJ2-4; v_call: TRBV11-2; cdr3_aa: CASSARRESENIQYF
j_call: TRBJ2-1; v_call: TRBV10-3; cdr3_aa: CAISEPVEAGGLSYNEQFF
j_call: TRBJ2-7; v_call: TRBV23-1; cdr3_aa: CASSQSLQSYEQYF
j_call: TRBJ2-7; v_call: TRBV28; cdr3_aa: CASSSTGAEQYF
j_call: TRBJ2-3; v_call: TRBV27; cdr3_aa: CASSLQSTRDTQYF
j_call: TRBJ2-3; v_call: TRBV10-3; cdr3_aa: CAIGDRGSSTDTQYF
j_call: TRBJ1-5; v_call: TRBV9; cdr3_aa: CASSARGIGQPQHF
j_call: TRBJ2-7; v_call: TRBV7-9; cdr3_aa: CASSFSLGEGWDEQYF
j_call: TRBJ2-1; v_call: TRBV5-1; cdr3_aa: CASSRTSVDEQFF
j_call: TRBJ2-1; v_call: TRBV5-1; cdr3_aa: CASSLASGRYNEQFF
j_call: TRBJ2-7; v_call: TRBV4-3; cdr3_aa: CASSQAGTSGGQDEQYF
j_call: TRBJ1-5; v_call: TRBV9; cdr3_aa: CASSPSPQHF
j_call: TRBJ1-5; v_call: TRBV4-3; cdr3_aa: CASSQDYSQPQHF
j_call: TRBJ2-7; v_call: TRBV1; cdr3_aa: CTSSQGGGKLSYEQYF